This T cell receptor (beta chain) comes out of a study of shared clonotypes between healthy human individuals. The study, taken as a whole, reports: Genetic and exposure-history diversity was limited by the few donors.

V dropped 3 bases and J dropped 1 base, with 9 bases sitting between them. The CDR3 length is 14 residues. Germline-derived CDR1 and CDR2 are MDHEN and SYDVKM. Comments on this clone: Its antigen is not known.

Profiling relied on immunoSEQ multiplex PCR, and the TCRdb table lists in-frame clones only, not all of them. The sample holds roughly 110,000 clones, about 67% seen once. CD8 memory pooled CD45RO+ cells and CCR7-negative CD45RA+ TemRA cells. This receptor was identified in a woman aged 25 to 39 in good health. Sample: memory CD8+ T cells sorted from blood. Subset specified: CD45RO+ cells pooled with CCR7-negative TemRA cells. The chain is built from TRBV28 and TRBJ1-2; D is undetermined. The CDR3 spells CASSFGGGNYGYTF. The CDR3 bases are TGTGCCAGCAGTTTTGGAGGAGGTAACTATGGCTACACCTTC.